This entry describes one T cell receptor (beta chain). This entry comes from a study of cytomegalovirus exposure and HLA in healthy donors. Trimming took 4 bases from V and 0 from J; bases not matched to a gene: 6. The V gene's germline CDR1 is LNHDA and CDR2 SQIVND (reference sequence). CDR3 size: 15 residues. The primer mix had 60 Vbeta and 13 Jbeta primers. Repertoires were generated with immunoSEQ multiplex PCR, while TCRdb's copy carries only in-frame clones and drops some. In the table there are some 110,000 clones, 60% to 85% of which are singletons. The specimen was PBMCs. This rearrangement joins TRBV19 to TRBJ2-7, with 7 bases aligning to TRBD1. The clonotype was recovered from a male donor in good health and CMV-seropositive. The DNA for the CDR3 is TGTGCCAGTAGTACCCGACAGGGTAGCTCCTACGAGCAGTACTTC. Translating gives CASSTRQGSSYEQYF. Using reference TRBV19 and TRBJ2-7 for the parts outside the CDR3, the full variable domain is DGGITQSPKYLFRKEGQNVTLSCEQNLNHDAMYWYRQDPGQGLRLIYYSQIVNDFQKGDIAEGYSVSREKKESFPLTVTSAQKNPTAFYLCASSTRQGSSYEQYFGPGTRLTVT.